This TCR beta chain was recovered during a study of blood T cell repertoires in COVID-19 (dated by TCRdb to 2020 to 2022). As for the study more broadly: Samples from collaborators originated in the United States, Italy and Spain and spanned both the acute and convalescent phases of COVID-19. The material from the prospective study consisted of cDNA or gDNA derived from T cells, B-cell-depleted T cells, or PBMCs. Subjects who had been exposed to COVID-19, were actively infected with it, or had recovered from it provided the deeply sampled blood TCRbeta repertoires that made up the dataset. The repertoires were released in a freely available public database intended as a resource for research on the immune response to SARS-CoV-2. Samples were obtained from the ongoing ImmuneRACE study (first 160 participants) and from roughly 1,300 subjects provided by 6 global collaborators. A de-identified subject ID, COVID-19 status, age in years and sex were almost always included in the sample metadata. HLA class I and class II types, where available, came from metadata supplied by the sample provider rather than from assay-based typing. Results and caveats for the whole study, not just this receptor: Clinical and demographic metadata were provided uncurated, with the amount varying by source and participant.

The junction shows trimming of 6 bases on V and 5 bases on J, plus 11 bases between the germline ends. CDR1 and CDR2, looked up from the germline V gene (reference sequence), are LNHDA and SQIVND. Measured from the cysteine to the phenylalanine, the CDR3 is 13 residues long. Of the read, only the CDR3 DNA is kept; its 39 bases are in frame from base 1. As to this clone: The antigen this receptor binds is unknown. Within one base of it there is no much larger clone, and no base qualities were kept.

The immunoSEQ Assay, a bias-controlled multiplex PCR, was used to amplify TCRbeta CDR3 regions from genomic DNA. The authors' pipeline ran thus. The number of nucleated cells in each sample was estimated by amplification of reference gene primers within the assay. To quantify the absolute abundance of each unique TCRbeta CDR3 rearrangement, sequence reads were collapsed and filtered. For each sample, productive Simpson clonality was calculated as the square root of Simpson's diversity index over productive rearrangements. As stored in TCRdb, this immuneACCESS dataset retains in-frame rearrangements with V and J assigned. A fraction of the clones does not appear; measured against another copy, unresolved V genes explain less than half of the discrepancy, and the remainder lacks a known reason. The V and J calls and clone size were taken over from that table, and D and trimming were inferred from the DNA. The sample table contains about 140,000 clones; only one count was recorded for roughly 80% of them. The top ten clones comprise around 9.5% of the sample.

Collaborating institutions collected whole blood in K2EDTA tubes following their own protocols. For TCRbeta analysis, collaborators shipped samples in one of three forms: frozen whole blood, isolated PBMCs, or DNA extracted from either of those sample types. This TCR was sampled from a woman in her fifties or sixties with active or convalescent COVID-19. The chain is assembled from TRBV19 and TRBJ1-5, with no reliable assignment of the D segment. Sequenced: peripheral blood. The CDR3 protein: CASSESGYQPQHF. The base sequence is TGTGCCAGTAGCGAGTCAGGATATCAGCCCCAGCATTTT.